This TCR beta chain is drawn from a study of blood T cell repertoires in COVID-19. Study context: Italy, Spain and the United States were the sources of the convalescent and acute COVID-19 samples. The cDNA or gDNA used as material had been derived from T cells, B-cell-depleted T cells, or PBMCs.

Methods used by the authors: Scientists estimated how many nucleated cells there were by amplifying reference gene primers. Sequencing used immunoSEQ multiplex PCR; TCRdb keeps in-frame clones, though not all of them. The V and J calls and clone size were taken over from that table, and D and trimming were inferred from the DNA. The data hold over 120,000 clones, with 75% to 85% observed a single time. Germline assignment: CDR1 KGHSH and CDR2 LQKENI. The V end was cut by 0 bases, the J end by 7 bases, with 7 bases between. CDR3 length: 13 residues. The sequenced sample consisted of peripheral blood. The sequence came from a woman over 75 with active or convalescent COVID-19. The chain joins TRBV18 to TRBJ1-5; D is undetermined. CDR3 nucleotide sequence: TGTGCCAGCTCACCACCTAGCGGGCAGCCCCAGCATTTT. Its protein is CASSPPSGQPQHF. Combining the CDR3 with reference TRBV18 and TRBJ1-5 gives the whole variable domain NAGVMQNPRHLVRRRGQEARLRCSPMKGHSHVYWYRQLPEEGLKFMVYLQKENIIDESGMPKERFSAEFPKEGPSILRIQQVVRGDSAAYFCASSPPSGQPQHFGDGTRLSIL.